This record concerns one T cell receptor (beta chain) sequence. Its target is unknown. This entry belongs to a study of cytotoxic CD8 clonotypes in ibrutinib-treated CLL. Germline CDR1 and CDR2: SGHNT and YENEEA. The CDR3 is 15 residues long. Trimming pared 0 bases from V and 2 bases from J, leaving 11 bases between. General observations from the study: Sustained-remission patients were sampled at different times than progressing patients were. With treatment, public clonotypes, which were uncommon, either contracted or remained stable. Clonality increased with ibrutinib response but returned toward baseline at progression. Baseline levels of clonality went above those of age-matched healthy donors and moved with circulating CD8+ T-cell counts.

Repertoires were generated with immunoSEQ multiplex PCR, while TCRdb's copy carries only in-frame clones and drops some. The sample includes about 160,000 clones, approximately 90% of them seen just once. The clonotype originates from a human donor with chronic lymphocytic leukemia. This specimen consisted of PBMCs, obtained at disease progression, from a patient treated with ibrutinib. The chain couples TRBV11-3 to TRBJ2-7; D is undetermined. The CDR3 bases are TGTGCCAGCAGCTTAGATCGGATCCAGACCTACGAGCAGTACTTC. It translates to CASSLDRIQTYEQYF.